This TCR beta chain was identified during a study of a mutant IDH1 vaccine in newly diagnosed glioma. Looking at the study overall: Patients got their first vaccination 4-6 weeks after radiotherapy alone, or with temozolomide cycles.

Time point described: week 35, safety follow-up. With topical imiquimod, each dose of the vaccine consisted of 300 ug of mutant IDH1 20-mer peptide. Patients received eight vaccinations in weeks 1, 3, 5, 7, 11, 15, 19, 23. About this clone itself: Its specificity is not known.

The repertoire was sequenced with immunoSEQ multiplex PCR; TCRdb's copy has only in-frame clones and lacks some. The sample gives around 70,000 clones, 84% of which show up once; 12% is in the top ten. This TCR came from a man between 18 and 35 years old with glioma. Sequenced here: PBMCs, sampled from a glioma patient whose treatment included an IDH1 peptide vaccine.

DNA of the CDR3: TGCGCCAGCAGCCAAGTATGGGGGGCGCGGAGCAATCAGCCCCAGCATTTT. Its protein is CASSQVWGARSNQPQHF. This chain joins TRBV4-3 and TRBJ1-5, with TRBD1 as a possible D gene (6 bases). CDR1 is LGHNA, CDR2 YSLEER, per germline. The V end was cut by 1 base, the J end by 1 base, with 14 bases between. This CDR3 is built from 17 residues.